The rows below give T cell receptor beta chains drawn from one sample of a study of CD8 T cells in ankylosing spondylitis. TCRdb re-derived calls from the 5' RACE reads in MiXCR, one entry per CDR3 protein. The sample records some 200,000 distinct CDR3 sequences, just under 7.5% being singletons. Specimen: blood, either unsorted or a sorted T cell fraction (not recorded which). These receptors were taken from a male donor with ankylosing spondylitis. CDR3s include the opening cysteine and the closing phenylalanine or tryptophan. D genes are given only for firm matches. Size tells how often a clone was seen (once, few, many) or the class of an expanded clone, and some rows leave it out.

TRBJ2-1 TRBV11-2 many NA CASSLVRLSYNEQFF TGTGCCAGCAGCTTAGTACGTCTCTCCTACAATGAGCAGTTCTTC
TRBJ1-1 TRBV5-1 many NA CASSLKGHGTEAFF TGCGCCAGCAGCTTGAAAGGGCACGGGACTGAAGCTTTCTTT
TRBJ2-7 TRBV7-9 many TRBD1 CASSAQGVYEQYF TGTGCCAGCAGCGCGCAGGGGGTCTACGAGCAGTACTTC
TRBJ2-1 TRBV12-3/TRBV12-4 many NA CASSFSGISYNEQFF TGTGCCAGCAGTTTCAGTGGGATCTCCTACAATGAGCAGTTCTTC
TRBJ2-1 TRBV10-3 NA TRBD1 CAISDRGSSPNNEQFF TGTGCCATCAGCGACAGGGGGTCGTCTCCGAACAATGAGCAGTTCTTC
TRBJ1-3 TRBV5-1 many NA CASSLVGQPFSGNTIYF TGCGCCAGCAGCTTGGTCGGACAGCCGTTCTCTGGAAACACCATATATTTT
TRBJ2-1 TRBV12-3/TRBV12-4 many NA CASSLYGNEQFF TGTGCCAGCAGTTTATATGGGAATGAGCAGTTCTTC
TRBJ2-1 TRBV24-1 many TRBD2 CATSDHPGTSGGAYNEQFF TGTGCCACCAGTGACCATCCCGGGACTAGCGGGGGGGCTTACAATGAGCAGTTCTTC
TRBJ2-7 TRBV7-8 many NA CASSLLYGGYEQYF TGTGCCAGCAGCTTATTGTATGGGGGCTACGAGCAGTACTTC
TRBJ2-4 TRBV3-1 NA NA CASSQVLTGENIQYF TGTGCCAGCAGCCAAGTGCTTACCGGAGAAAACATTCAGTACTTC
TRBJ2-1 TRBV6-5 many NA CASSYSEGPSYNEQFF TGTGCCAGCAGTTACTCGGAAGGGCCTTCCTACAATGAGCAGTTCTTC
TRBJ2-1 TRBV15 many TRBD1 CATSRDLGTGVNEQFF TGTGCCACCAGCAGAGATCTTGGGACAGGGGTAAATGAGCAGTTCTTC
TRBJ2-1 TRBV30 many NA CACTSWGSYNEQFF TGTGCCTGCACCTCATGGGGTTCCTACAATGAGCAGTTCTTC
TRBJ2-7 TRBV4-3 many NA CASSHGRESSYEQYF TGCGCCAGCAGCCATGGCCGCGAAAGTTCCTACGAGCAGTACTTC
TRBJ1-1 TRBV10-3 many NA CAISVRTRTGEAFF TGTGCCATCAGTGTCCGGACACGCACGGGGGAAGCTTTCTTT
TRBJ2-7 TRBV15 NA NA CATAPQAGSYEQYF TGTGCCACCGCCCCCCAGGCAGGGTCCTACGAGCAGTACTTC
TRBJ2-7 TRBV7-9 many NA CASSFPMNYEQYF TGTGCCAGCAGCTTCCCCATGAACTACGAGCAGTACTTC
TRBJ2-5 TRBV6-1 many NA CASSDVGQSQETQYF TGTGCCAGCAGCGATGTTGGACAGTCACAAGAGACCCAGTACTTC
TRBJ2-1 TRBV4-3 many NA CASSQDRGFTEQFF TGCGCCAGCAGCCAAGATCGGGGGTTTACAGAGCAGTTCTTC
TRBJ1-1 TRBV15 few TRBD1 CATSRATTGAEAFF TGTGCCACCAGCAGAGCCACTACAGGGGCCGAAGCTTTCTTT
TRBJ2-7 TRBV14 many NA CASSQDQRDEQYF TGTGCCAGCAGCCAAGATCAGAGGGACGAGCAGTACTTC
TRBJ2-3 TRBV9 many NA CASSPWDQELSTDTQYF TGTGCCAGCAGCCCGTGGGACCAGGAACTAAGCACAGATACGCAGTATTTT
TRBJ2-5 TRBV5-1 many NA CASTMDASPFETQYF TGCGCCAGCACCATGGACGCCTCCCCCTTTGAGACCCAGTACTTC
TRBJ2-7 TRBV12-3/TRBV12-4 many TRBD2 CASSWASGILREQYF TGTGCCAGCAGTTGGGCTAGCGGGATCCTGCGCGAGCAGTACTTC
TRBJ2-1 TRBV29-1 many TRBD2 CSVEGTSGIAQGYNEQFF TGCAGCGTCGAAGGGACTAGCGGGATCGCGCAAGGATACAATGAGCAGTTCTTC
TRBJ2-1 TRBV7-9 few NA CAILSPLATYNEQFF TGTGCCATCCTGAGCCCCCTAGCCACCTACAATGAGCAGTTCTTC
TRBJ2-2 TRBV25-1 few TRBD1 CASSESGTGVTGELFF TGTGCCAGCAGTGAATCGGGGACAGGGGTCACCGGGGAGCTGTTTTTT
TRBJ2-1 TRBV4-3 few NA CASSQGTYNEQFF TGCGCCAGCAGCCAAGGGACCTACAATGAGCAGTTCTTC
TRBJ1-2 TRBV14 NA NA CASSQERQWGYTF TGTGCCAGCAGCCAAGAGAGACAGTGGGGCTACACCTTC
TRBJ2-1 TRBV12-3/TRBV12-4 many NA CASSSPRAPRYNEQFF TGTGCCAGCAGCTCTCCCCGTGCCCCTCGCTACAATGAGCAGTTCTTC
TRBJ2-7 TRBV19 NA TRBD1 CASSIGTGAYEQYF TGTGCCAGTAGTATAGGCACAGGGGCCTACGAGCAGTACTTC
TRBJ1-1 TRBV10-3 many NA CASRITPRGNTEAFF TGTGCAAGTCGTATTACCCCGAGGGGGAACACTGAAGCTTTCTTT
TRBJ1-2 TRBV11-2 NA NA CASSLGPRDSGYTF TGTGCCAGCAGCTTAGGTCCCAGGGATTCTGGCTACACCTTC
TRBJ1-1 TRBV7-7 few NA CASSLNGNTEAFF TGTGCTAGCAGCTTAAACGGGAACACTGAAGCTTTCTTT
TRBJ2-3 TRBV24-1 NA TRBD1 CATSDLTGGLSDTQYF TGTGCCACCAGTGATTTAACAGGGGGATTATCAGATACGCAGTATTTT
TRBJ2-7 TRBV7-3 NA NA CASSLGGDSYEQYF TGTGCCAGCAGCTTAGGTGGGGACTCCTACGAGCAGTACTTC
TRBJ2-5 TRBV2 many NA CASTSVDYDQYF TGTGCCAGCACTTCGGTCGACTACGACCAGTACTTC
TRBJ2-7 TRBV7-2 many TRBD2 CASSLGGPGGFTYEQYF TGTGCCAGCAGCTTAGGGGGCCCCGGGGGGTTTACCTACGAGCAGTACTTC
TRBJ1-4 TRBV12-3/TRBV12-4 many NA CASTFATNEKLFF TGTGCCAGCACCTTTGCAACTAATGAAAAACTGTTTTTT
TRBJ2-7 TRBV4-3 many TRBD2 CASSQDARGTSYEQYF TGCGCCAGCAGCCAAGATGCGCGGGGGACCTCCTACGAGCAGTACTTC
TRBJ1-1 TRBV29-1 NA TRBD1 CSVEGDRGSTAEAFF TGCAGCGTTGAAGGAGACAGGGGGTCGACGGCTGAAGCTTTCTTT
TRBJ2-2 TRBV7-8 many NA CASRRMGTGELFF TGTGCCAGCAGAAGAATGGGGACCGGGGAGCTGTTTTTT
TRBJ2-5 TRBV7-8 few TRBD2 CASSLGLAGVGETQYF TGTGCCAGCAGCTTAGGACTAGCGGGAGTCGGGGAGACCCAGTACTTC
TRBJ1-1 TRBV12-3/TRBV12-4 many NA CASSWGGLSEAFF TGTGCCAGCTCCTGGGGGGGGCTAAGTGAAGCTTTCTTT
TRBJ2-1 TRBV25-1 many NA CASSERRGSYNEQFF TGTGCCAGCAGTGAAAGGCGTGGTTCCTACAATGAGCAGTTCTTC
TRBJ1-1 TRBV6-1 NA NA CATYRFSNTEAFF TGTGCCACCTACAGGTTTTCGAACACTGAAGCTTTCTTT
TRBJ2-3 TRBV6-1 many NA CASTQTTGRGIDTQYF TGTGCCAGCACCCAAACAACGGGACGGGGAATAGATACGCAGTATTTT
TRBJ2-1 TRBV29-1 many NA CSVEWYNEQFF TGCAGCGTTGAGTGGTACAATGAGCAGTTCTTC
TRBJ2-1 TRBV5-5 many TRBD2 CASSLTSGRLNNEQFF TGTGCCAGCAGCTTGACTAGCGGGAGGCTAAACAATGAGCAGTTCTTC
TRBJ2-7 TRBV6-5 few NA CASGMTDYEQYF TGTGCCAGCGGAATGACAGACTACGAGCAGTACTTC